Listed below are T cell receptor beta chains from one sample, sequenced in a study of shared clonotypes between healthy human individuals. Sequencing used immunoSEQ multiplex PCR; TCRdb keeps in-frame clones, though not all of them. The sample contains about 2 million clones, approximately 94% of which appear only once. What was sequenced was naive CD8+ T cells sorted from blood. Receptors originate from a man aged 18 to 29 in good health. Each CDR3 is given with its conserved first and last residue. D genes are given only for firm matches.

j_call | cdr3_length | v_call | d_call | cdr3_nt | cdr3_aa
TRBJ2-7 | 18 | TRBV7-2 | TRBD2 | TGTGCCAGCAGCCCCCCCTTTGGGACTAGCGGGAGCTGGTACGAGCAGTACTTC | CASSPPFGTSGSWYEQYF
TRBJ2-7 | 13 | TRBV5-4 | TRBD1 | TGTGCCAGCAGCCTGCAGGGGGCCTACGAGCAGTACTTC | CASSLQGAYEQYF
TRBJ2-1 | 14 | TRBV4-1 | . | TGCGCCAGCAGCCAAGAGATGGACGGCTGGTGGCAGTTCTTC | CASSQEMDGWWQFF
TRBJ2-1 | 20 | TRBV9 | TRBD2 | TGTGCCAGCAGCGTCCCAAAGGGGGGCAGCGGGAGCAGGGTTAGGGATGAGCAGTTCTTC | CASSVPKGGSGSRVRDEQFF
TRBJ1-3 | 15 | TRBV13 | . | TGTGCCAGCAGCTCCGGGCCCCGGAGAAAAAACACCATATATTTT | CASSSGPRRKNTIYF
TRBJ2-3 | 13 | TRBV28 | . | TGTGCCAGCAGTTATCGGGCCACAGATACGCAGTATTTT | CASSYRATDTQYF
TRBJ2-5 | 15 | TRBV13 | TRBD2 | TGTGCCAGCAGCTTATCGGGGCTAGCGGGGGAGACCCAGTACTTC | CASSLSGLAGETQYF
TRBJ1-3 | 17 | TRBV7-6 | . | TGTGCCAGCAGCTTATCGGGGGGGAGAGGATTTGGAAACACCATATATTTT | CASSLSGGRGFGNTIYF
TRBJ2-2 | 15 | TRBV7-2 | . | TGTGCCAGCAGCTATCTGGGTGGAAAAACCGGGGAGCTGTTTTTT | CASSYLGGKTGELFF
TRBJ2-3 | 12 | TRBV6-1 | TRBD2 | TGTGCCAGCAGTGAAAAGGCGGGAGACCCGTATTTT | CASSEKAGDPYF
TRBJ1-1 | 14 | TRBV30 | TRBD1 | TGTGCCTGGACCACGCACCCAGGGGGCACTGAAGCTTTCTTT | CAWTTHPGGTEAFF
TRBJ2-5 | 11 | TRBV10-2 | . | TGCGCCAGCAGTGAGGTACAGACCCAGTACTTC | CASSEVQTQYF
TRBJ1-2 | 16 | TRBV2 | . | TGTGCCAGCACTCGAGGGGGTGACGTGGAACTCTATGGCTACACCTTC | CASTRGGDVELYGYTF
TRBJ2-5 | 14 | TRBV4-1 | . | TGCGCCAGCAGCCAAGAAGGCTGGGAAGAGACCCAGTACTTC | CASSQEGWEETQYF
TRBJ1-4 | 15 | TRBV28 | . | TGTGCCAGCAGGCCAACAGAGGTAACTAATGAAAAACTGTTTTTT | CASRPTEVTNEKLFF
TRBJ1-2 | 15 | TRBV7-9 | . | TGTGCCAGCAGCCAACTGGGGGGGAAGATAGATGGCTACACCTTC | CASSQLGGKIDGYTF
TRBJ2-7 | 14 | TRBV4-3 | . | TGCGCCAGCAGCCACCGGATACAAGACTACGAGCAGTACTTC | CASSHRIQDYEQYF
TRBJ2-7 | 14 | TRBV2 | TRBD1 | TGTGCCAGCGAAGGACAGGGGGCCTCCTACGAGCAGTACTTC | CASEGQGASYEQYF
TRBJ2-2 | 16 | TRBV6-5 | TRBD2 | TGTGCCAGCAGTTACTTTCCGGGGGGGAACACCGGGGAGCTGTTTTTT | CASSYFPGGNTGELFF
TRBJ2-1 | 14 | TRBV4-1 | TRBD2 | TGCGCCAGCAGCGCCGGGACTAGCGGCAATGAGCAGTTCTTC | CASSAGTSGNEQFF
TRBJ2-7 | 13 | TRBV7-7 | . | TGTGCTAGCAGCTCCGGGGCAAAGGGCGAGCAGTACTTC | CASSSGAKGEQYF
TRBJ1-5 | 15 | TRBV28 | TRBD1 | TGTGCCAGCAGTGCGGACAGGGGAAGTAATCAGCCCCAGCATTTT | CASSADRGSNQPQHF
TRBJ1-5 | 13 | TRBV7-8 | . | TGTGCCAGCAGCCCAGCACATAATCAGCCCCAGCATTTT | CASSPAHNQPQHF
TRBJ1-1 | 12 | TRBV6-5 | . | TGTGCCAGCAGTTACATCGGGGATGAAGCTTTCTTT | CASSYIGDEAFF
TRBJ1-5 | 16 | TRBV5-6 | . | TGTGCCAGCAGCTTTATGTCAGGTAGCAACAATCAGCCCCAGCATTTT | CASSFMSGSNNQPQHF
TRBJ2-1 | 16 | TRBV19 | TRBD2 | TGTGCCAGTAGTTCCCACGTCGTTAGCGGGAGTTCTGAGCAGTTCTTC | CASSSHVVSGSSEQFF
TRBJ2-7 | 15 | TRBV9 | . | TGTGCCAGCAGCGTGGCAGGGACGGGGCTCGAGGAGCAGTACTTC | CASSVAGTGLEEQYF